The present T cell receptor beta chain was sequenced within a study of blood T cell repertoires in COVID-19. Germline V lookup: CDR1 SGHTA, CDR2 FQGNSA. V shed 4 bases and J shed 5 bases, with 11 bases lying between them. The CDR3 contains 13 residues. This clone was seen only once. Data came from immunoSEQ multiplex PCR; TCRdb stores just in-frame clones and leaves some out. The sample lists around 300,000 clones, 90% seen once, with around 6.8% in the top ten. Source material: peripheral blood. This chain connects TRBV7-2 to TRBJ1-1, with D tentatively TRBD1 (6 bases). The TCR originated in a woman in her twenties or thirties with COVID-19, enrolled during active disease. The CDR3 region is CASSSRGGTEAFF. The CDR3 bases are TGTGCCAGCAGCTCAAGGGGGGGGACTGAAGCTTTCTTT.